These T cell receptor beta chains were read from a single sample in a study of T cell changes during pregnancy in multiple sclerosis. Data came from immunoSEQ multiplex PCR; TCRdb stores just in-frame clones and leaves some out. The data show 68,000 or so clones, with about 89% seen just once and roughly 0.85% held by the top ten. Here the sequenced sample was peripheral blood, taken in the second trimester of pregnancy. These receptor sequences come from a female donor with multiple sclerosis, enrolled in a pregnancy study. Each CDR3 is given with its conserved first and last residue. A D gene is named only where the DNA matches it firmly. Some rows have no size entry. The others give once, few or many, or a class for an expanded clone.

V gene: TRBV7-3; D gene: .; J gene: TRBJ1-6; clone size: once; CDR3 protein: CASSLNSFNSPLHF; CDR3 DNA: TGTGCCAGCAGCTTAAATAGTTTTAATTCACCCCTCCACTTT
V gene: TRBV4-3; D gene: TRBD2; J gene: TRBJ2-5; clone size: .; CDR3 protein: CASSQDFYGGLGETQYF; CDR3 DNA: TGCGCCAGCAGCCAAGATTTCTATGGGGGACTAGGTGAGACCCAGTACTTC
V gene: TRBV7-9; D gene: TRBD1; J gene: TRBJ2-7; clone size: .; CDR3 protein: CASSLGGQGHYEQYF; CDR3 DNA: TGTGCCAGCAGCTTAGGGGGACAGGGGCACTACGAGCAGTACTTC
V gene: TRBV6-5; D gene: .; J gene: TRBJ2-7; clone size: .; CDR3 protein: CASSRFERYEQYF; CDR3 DNA: TGTGCCAGCAGTCGTTTCGAGCGCTACGAGCAGTACTTC
V gene: TRBV7-3; D gene: .; J gene: TRBJ2-3; clone size: .; CDR3 protein: CASSPSAGGPTDTQYF; CDR3 DNA: TGTGCCAGCAGCCCATCAGCAGGGGGGCCGACAGATACGCAGTATTTT
V gene: TRBV7-9; D gene: .; J gene: TRBJ1-4; clone size: .; CDR3 protein: CASSPLVGVVNEKLFF; CDR3 DNA: TGTGCCAGCAGCCCCCTCGTAGGGGTCGTTAATGAAAAACTGTTTTTT
V gene: TRBV6-4; D gene: TRBD2; J gene: TRBJ2-1; clone size: .; CDR3 protein: CASSIETSGGLGEQFF; CDR3 DNA: TGTGCCAGCAGTATCGAAACTAGCGGGGGGTTGGGTGAGCAGTTCTTC
V gene: TRBV18; D gene: .; J gene: TRBJ2-7; clone size: .; CDR3 protein: CASSPRATGGSYEQYF; CDR3 DNA: TGTGCCAGCTCACCACGGGCGACAGGTGGCTCCTACGAGCAGTACTTC
V gene: TRBV30; D gene: .; J gene: TRBJ2-6; clone size: .; CDR3 protein: CAWSVLAGANVLTF; CDR3 DNA: TGTGCCTGGAGTGTACTAGCTGGGGCCAACGTCCTGACTTTC
V gene: TRBV5-6; D gene: .; J gene: TRBJ1-2; clone size: .; CDR3 protein: CASSLGQAPYGYTF; CDR3 DNA: TGTGCCAGCAGCTTGGGACAGGCCCCCTATGGCTACACCTTC
V gene: TRBV14; D gene: TRBD1; J gene: TRBJ1-1; clone size: .; CDR3 protein: CASSPRTGAGTEAFF; CDR3 DNA: TGTGCCAGCAGCCCACGGACAGGGGCTGGCACTGAAGCTTTCTTT
V gene: TRBV30; D gene: .; J gene: TRBJ2-7; clone size: .; CDR3 protein: CAWSGGSSYEQYF; CDR3 DNA: TGTGCCTGGAGTGGAGGGAGCTCCTACGAGCAGTACTTC
V gene: TRBV7-9; D gene: .; J gene: TRBJ2-3; clone size: .; CDR3 protein: CASSSYGGGQSTDTQYF; CDR3 DNA: TGTGCCAGCAGCTCTTATGGCGGGGGCCAAAGCACAGATACGCAGTATTTT
V gene: TRBV6-5; D gene: TRBD1; J gene: TRBJ1-1; clone size: .; CDR3 protein: CASSAGQGNTEAFF; CDR3 DNA: TGTGCCAGCAGTGCGGGACAGGGGAACACTGAAGCTTTCTTT
V gene: TRBV19; D gene: .; J gene: TRBJ1-2; clone size: .; CDR3 protein: CASSTIGAGATRSDGYTF; CDR3 DNA: TGTGCCAGTAGTACCATTGGGGCAGGGGCCACTCGATCGGATGGCTACACCTTC
V gene: TRBV29-1; D gene: .; J gene: TRBJ2-5; clone size: many; CDR3 protein: CSALDTGGQETQYF; CDR3 DNA: TGCAGCGCCTTAGACACTGGAGGTCAAGAGACCCAGTACTTC
V gene: TRBV6-1; D gene: TRBD1; J gene: TRBJ1-1; clone size: .; CDR3 protein: CASSAGQVNTEAFF; CDR3 DNA: TGTGCCAGCAGTGCAGGACAGGTGAACACTGAAGCTTTCTTT
V gene: TRBV5-1; D gene: TRBD1; J gene: TRBJ1-4; clone size: .; CDR3 protein: CASSSSRGRVEKLFF; CDR3 DNA: TGCGCCAGCAGCTCTTCCAGGGGGCGCGTTGAAAAACTGTTTTTT